This TCR beta chain stems from a study of identifying expanded T cells in peripheral blood. Broader study findings: Across healthy donors, higher total template counts meant significantly greater approximately 2-week count variance.

V was shortened by 7 bases and J by 6 bases, with 17 bases between the two germline ends. Germline CDR1 reads LNHDA; CDR2 reads SQIVND (reference sequence). This CDR3 contains 14 residues. Here immunoSEQ multiplex PCR was the method, and the copy in TCRdb shows in-frame clones only, minus some. The table shows around 100,000 clones, with about nine tenths occurring only once. Worth noting for this clone: Its antigen is unidentified.

The rearrangement uses TRBV19 and TRBJ2-3; D perhaps matches TRBD1 (6 bases). The sample comprised blood. The receptor's source is a person aged 18-70 years in good health. The CDR3 sequence is CASKPRAGVDTQYF. The CDR3 nucleotides are TGTGCCAGTAAGCCCCGCGCAGGGGTGGATACGCAGTATTTT. Based on the CDR3 plus reference TRBV19 and TRBJ2-3, the full variable domain is DGGITQSPKYLFRKEGQNVTLSCEQNLNHDAMYWYRQDPGQGLRLIYYSQIVNDFQKGDIAEGYSVSREKKESFPLTVTSAQKNPTAFYLCASKPRAGVDTQYFGPGTRLTVL.